This T cell receptor (beta chain) was identified during a study of cytomegalovirus exposure and HLA in healthy donors. It was with 60 Vbeta and 13 Jbeta primers that the PCR ran. The data were produced by immunoSEQ multiplex PCR, yet TCRdb's version contains in-frame clones alone and is incomplete. The repertoire table contains about 130,000 clones. Study observations and caveats: As a later analysis revealed, the rate of TCR association differed by HLA locus, with DRB1 most and HLA-C fewest. CMV serostatus was the only immune exposure information that was available. The study listed about 150 cytomegalovirus-associated TCR beta chains.

On this clone itself: Antigen specificity is unknown.

When sampled, the donors appeared nominally healthy, though they likely had unrecorded immune exposures. This CDR3 has 17 amino acids. Trimming took 4 bases from V and 5 from J; bases not matched to a gene: 13. Germline V lookup: CDR1 SGHNT, CDR2 YYREEE (reference sequence). The chain combines TRBV5-4 with TRBJ2-2; 8 bases align to TRBD1. The sequenced sample was PBMCs. The receptor comes from a man younger than 40 in good health and CMV-seronegative. The CDR3 loop reads CASSLRDRRARTGELFF. As DNA, the CDR3 is TGTGCCAGCAGCCTGCGGGACAGGCGAGCGCGGACCGGGGAGCTGTTTTTT.